Here is one T cell receptor beta chain with its context. The repertoire was sequenced with immunoSEQ multiplex PCR; TCRdb's copy has only in-frame clones and lacks some. The profile covers around 160,000 clones, with roughly 84% appearing a single time and 35% to 45% taken by the ten largest. V dropped 5 bases and J dropped 5; count of bases not matched to a gene: 5. Germline V CDR1 and CDR2: SGHVS, FNYEAQ. The CDR3 is made up of 15 amino acids. The data stem from a study of blood T cell repertoires in COVID-19. Across the whole study: The United States, Italy and Spain provided the acute and convalescent COVID-19 samples.

Sequencing was performed on peripheral blood. The sequence came from a human donor in a cohort sampled during active COVID-19. The V gene is TRBV7-6, the J gene TRBJ1-6, with 8 bases lining up with TRBD1. The CDR3 is CASSLNRGNNSPLHF. The CDR3 DNA sequence: TGTGCCAGCAGCCTGAACAGGGGGAATAATTCACCCCTCCACTTT.